Listed below are T cell receptor beta chains from one sample, sequenced in a study of beta chain features in type 1 diabetes. The method was immunoSEQ multiplex PCR; TCRdb's version includes in-frame clones alone and lacks a portion of them. The sample has about 220,000 clones, 11% seen once. Sequences were obtained from central memory CD4+ T cells from blood. These receptors originate from a man between 18 and 29 years old in good health. The CDR3 runs from the conserved cysteine through the conserved F or W. D genes are given only for firm matches. The listing skips clone size in some rows; elsewhere it reads once, few, many or a size class.

- | TRBJ1-1 | 14 | - | TRBV5-4 | CASSLVSANTEAFF | TGTGCCAGCAGCTTGGTTTCTGCGAACACTGAAGCTTTCTTT
- | TRBJ2-3 | 12 | - | TRBV7-3 | CASGYNTDTQYF | TGTGCCAGCGGGTATAACACAGATACGCAGTATTTT
- | TRBJ1-3 | 14 | - | TRBV18 | CASSPTELGNTIYF | TGTGCCAGCTCACCAACTGAGTTGGGAAACACCATATATTTT
few | TRBJ1-2 | 13 | TRBD1 | TRBV5-1 | CASSSSDRGGYTF | TGCGCCAGCAGCTCGTCGGACAGGGGTGGCTACACCTTC
many | TRBJ2-3 | 13 | - | TRBV7-2 | CASSWDRTDTQYF | TGTGCCAGCAGCTGGGACCGCACAGATACGCAGTATTTT
- | TRBJ2-5 | 12 | TRBD1 | TRBV11-2 | CASGTGRETQYF | TGTGCCAGCGGGACAGGGAGGGAGACCCAGTACTTC
- | TRBJ2-1 | 15 | - | TRBV5-6 | CASSLVPQPYNEQFF | TGTGCCAGCAGCTTGGTCCCCCAGCCCTACAATGAGCAGTTCTTC
few | TRBJ1-2 | 11 | - | TRBV2 | CASFRDYGYTF | TGTGCCAGTTTCAGAGACTATGGCTACACCTTC
many | TRBJ2-1 | 14 | - | TRBV9 | CASSARDFGDEQFF | TGTGCCAGCAGCGCCCGGGACTTTGGGGATGAGCAGTTCTTC
- | TRBJ1-4 | 14 | - | TRBV7-9 | CASSFRTVNEKLFF | TGTGCCAGCAGCTTTAGGACGGTGAATGAAAAACTGTTTTTT
- | TRBJ1-1 | 16 | TRBD1 | TRBV5-1 | CASSRGTGEMNTEAFF | TGCGCCAGCAGCAGAGGGACAGGGGAGATGAACACTGAAGCTTTCTTT
few | TRBJ1-2 | 13 | - | TRBV7-2 | CASSWVINYGYTF | TGTGCCAGCAGCTGGGTTATTAACTATGGCTACACCTTC
few | TRBJ2-7 | 10 | - | TRBV29-1 | CSVKSYEQYF | TGCAGCGTGAAATCCTACGAGCAGTACTTC
- | TRBJ2-1 | 14 | - | TRBV7-3 | CASSLERFSNEQFF | TGTGCCAGCAGCTTAGAGCGATTCTCCAATGAGCAGTTCTTC
few | TRBJ2-3 | 11 | - | TRBV20-1 | CSAHSTDTQYF | TGCAGTGCGCACTCAACAGATACGCAGTATTTT
- | TRBJ2-7 | 15 | TRBD1 | TRBV10-3 | CAISGQQGGSYEQYF | TGTGCCATCAGTGGCCAACAGGGGGGCTCCTACGAGCAGTACTTC
few | TRBJ2-7 | 13 | - | TRBV29-1 | CSAARADAYEQYF | TGCAGCGCTGCGAGGGCAGATGCCTACGAGCAGTACTTC
few | TRBJ2-3 | 16 | TRBD2 | TRBV5-6 | CASSTGLAGNTDTQYF | TGTGCCAGCAGCACGGGACTAGCGGGAAACACAGATACGCAGTATTTT
- | TRBJ2-1 | 11 | - | TRBV29-1 | CSGGGSFEQFF | TGCAGCGGTGGTGGGAGTTTTGAGCAGTTCTTC
few | TRBJ2-1 | 15 | TRBD1 | TRBV14 | CASSPTRTGRNEQFF | TGTGCCAGCAGCCCTACACGGACAGGGAGGAATGAGCAGTTCTTC
few | TRBJ2-7 | 14 | - | TRBV4-2 | CASSQDPHSYEQYF | TGTGCCAGCAGCCAAGATCCCCATTCATACGAGCAGTACTTC
many | TRBJ2-1 | 14 | - | TRBV10-3 | CAISESSSDNEQFF | TGTGCCATCAGTGAGAGTAGCAGCGACAATGAGCAGTTCTTC
few | TRBJ2-1 | 11 | - | TRBV2 | CASSEGQEQFF | TGTGCCAGCAGTGAAGGGCAGGAGCAGTTCTTC
few | TRBJ1-5 | 16 | - | TRBV2 | CASSFIRAGRGQPQHF | TGTGCCAGCAGTTTCATACGAGCAGGTAGAGGCCAGCCCCAGCATTTT
few | TRBJ2-6 | 20 | TRBD2 | TRBV30 | CAWSEIAGGFFLSGANVLTF | TGTGCCTGGAGTGAAATAGCGGGAGGTTTCTTTCTCTCTGGGGCCAACGTCCTGACTTTC
- | TRBJ2-5 | 13 | TRBD1 | TRBV18 | CASSPTGEETQYF | TGTGCCAGCTCACCGACAGGGGAAGAGACCCAGTACTTC
many | TRBJ2-1 | 16 | - | TRBV18 | CASSRSGIGTTNEQFF | TGTGCCAGCTCACGTTCCGGGATCGGGACGACAAATGAGCAGTTCTTC
- | TRBJ1-1 | 14 | TRBD1 | TRBV10-1 | CASSELRQGAKAFF | TGCGCCAGCAGTGAGCTACGACAGGGGGCAAAAGCTTTCTTT
- | TRBJ1-2 | 17 | - | TRBV7-2 | CASSLDVGQYARDGYTF | TGTGCCAGCAGCTTAGACGTCGGGCAGTATGCTAGGGATGGCTACACCTTC
few | TRBJ2-1 | 16 | TRBD2 | TRBV9 | CASSPSRLAGYNEQFF | TGTGCCAGCAGCCCCTCCCGGCTAGCGGGCTACAATGAGCAGTTCTTC
- | TRBJ2-2 | 16 | TRBD2 | TRBV7-2 | CASSTTSGSPTGELFF | TGTGCCAGCAGCACTACTAGCGGGAGCCCCACCGGGGAGCTGTTTTTT
- | TRBJ2-2 | 17 | TRBD2 | TRBV14 | CASSPMRTSGNTGELFF | TGTGCCAGCAGCCCTATGCGGACTAGCGGGAACACCGGGGAGCTGTTTTTT
few | TRBJ1-2 | 14 | - | TRBV28 | CASSLTDLNYGYTF | TGTGCCAGCAGTTTGACAGACCTGAACTATGGCTACACCTTC
- | TRBJ2-2 | 14 | - | TRBV18 | CASSPVSDTGELFF | TGTGCCAGCTCACCTGTGAGTGACACCGGGGAGCTGTTTTTT
- | TRBJ2-7 | 14 | - | TRBV11-2 | CASSLERQGSEQYF | TGTGCCAGCAGCTTAGAAAGGCAGGGGTCCGAGCAGTACTTC
few | TRBJ2-1 | 14 | TRBD2 | TRBV11-2 | CASSLGLAGDEQFF | TGTGCCAGCAGCCTAGGACTAGCGGGAGATGAGCAGTTCTTC
few | TRBJ2-2 | 16 | TRBD2 | TRBV9 | CASSGTSGRATGELFF | TGTGCCAGCAGCGGTACTAGCGGGAGGGCCACCGGGGAGCTGTTTTTT
few | TRBJ2-1 | 15 | TRBD2 | TRBV9 | CASSGGTSGLNEQFF | TGTGCCAGCAGCGGAGGGACTAGCGGCTTGAATGAGCAGTTCTTC
few | TRBJ2-5 | 10 | - | TRBV6-1 | CASHRETQYF | TGTGCCAGCCATCGAGAGACCCAGTACTTC
- | TRBJ2-7 | 14 | - | TRBV2 | CASSDAKGAYEQYF | TGTGCCAGCAGTGACGCCAAAGGGGCCTACGAGCAGTACTTC
- | TRBJ2-2 | 16 | - | TRBV5-1 | CASSLGSFANTGELFF | TGCGCCAGCAGCTTAGGGTCGTTCGCGAACACCGGGGAGCTGTTTTTT
few | TRBJ2-1 | 16 | TRBD2 | TRBV7-8 | CASSLEGLVRVGEQFF | TGTGCCAGCAGCTTAGAAGGACTAGTTCGCGTAGGTGAGCAGTTCTTC
few | TRBJ2-7 | 14 | - | TRBV29-1 | CSVLTRGGTYEQYF | TGCAGCGTTCTGACTAGAGGAGGGACCTACGAGCAGTACTTC
- | TRBJ2-3 | 11 | - | TRBV20-1 | CSGGRRDTQYF | TGCAGCGGTGGGAGGCGCGATACGCAGTATTTT
few | TRBJ2-2 | 12 | - | TRBV19 | CASSIISGELFF | TGTGCCAGTAGTATAATCAGCGGGGAGCTGTTTTTT
- | TRBJ2-7 | 15 | - | TRBV7-2 | CASSPSGALTYEQYF | TGTGCCAGCAGCCCGTCGGGAGCATTAACCTACGAGCAGTACTTC
few | TRBJ2-5 | 14 | TRBD1 | TRBV30 | CAWSGIQGTETQYF | TGTGCCTGGAGTGGGATACAGGGGACAGAGACCCAGTACTTC
many | TRBJ2-1 | 15 | - | TRBV7-2 | CASSLQAPWGNEQFF | TGTGCCAGCAGCTTACAAGCCCCCTGGGGGAATGAGCAGTTCTTC
few | TRBJ2-5 | 13 | - | TRBV30 | CAWNREWQETQYF | TGTGCCTGGAACAGGGAGTGGCAAGAGACCCAGTACTTC
- | TRBJ2-1 | 15 | - | TRBV5-1 | CASSRFGASTGEQFF | TGCGCCAGCAGCAGGTTTGGAGCTTCGACGGGGGAGCAGTTCTTC
- | TRBJ1-1 | 15 | - | TRBV6-5 | CASSYSRQGNTEAFF | TGTGCCAGCAGTTACTCGAGGCAGGGGAACACTGAAGCTTTCTTT
many | TRBJ2-4 | 13 | - | TRBV7-3 | CASSLTRGDIQYF | TGTGCCAGCAGCTTAACGCGCGGGGACATTCAGTACTTC
few | TRBJ2-3 | 16 | - | TRBV4-3 | CASSPNGAHGTDTQYF | TGCGCCAGCAGCCCAAACGGGGCCCACGGCACAGATACGCAGTATTTT
many | TRBJ1-1 | 13 | - | TRBV6-6 | CASSSVWGTEAFF | TGTGCCAGCAGTTCCGTATGGGGCACTGAAGCTTTCTTT
- | TRBJ1-4 | 14 | - | TRBV30 | CAWSVYSRHEKLFF | TGTGCCTGGAGTGTATATTCGAGGCATGAAAAACTGTTTTTT
few | TRBJ1-2 | 15 | TRBD1 | TRBV27 | CASSPRQGWGYGYTF | TGTGCCAGCAGTCCCCGACAGGGTTGGGGGTATGGCTACACCTTC
- | TRBJ1-5 | 15 | - | TRBV5-1 | CASSLDSGDDQPQHF | TGCGCCAGCAGCCTCGACTCGGGGGATGATCAGCCCCAGCATTTT
few | TRBJ2-5 | 11 | - | TRBV19 | CASKVEETQYF | TGTGCCAGTAAAGTCGAAGAGACCCAGTACTTC
few | TRBJ2-7 | 15 | - | TRBV6-1 | CASSEGLAVSYEQYF | TGTGCCAGCAGTGAAGGGTTAGCGGTCTCCTACGAGCAGTACTTC